The 5 T cell receptor beta chains below come from one sample, sequenced in a study of CD8 T cells in ankylosing spondylitis (dated 2017 in TCRdb). What the authors observed across the whole study: Blood from ankylosing spondylitis patients appeared to be characterized by a TCR beta motif composed of eight highly homologous amino acid variants.

Receptor libraries were prepared by 5' RACE. TCRdb names Illumina HiSeq 2500 as the instrument used. In TCRdb, the public reads were trimmed at Q25 with fastp and aligned with MiXCR, with productive beta chains retained. One record per CDR3 amino acid sequence lists the most common genes and DNA. Here the sample has around 480,000 distinct CDR3 sequences; under 20% occur a single time. Around 0.92% of the sample lies in the top ten. Their antigens are not known. The sequenced sample was blood, either unsorted or a sorted T cell fraction (not recorded which). These receptors were taken from a male donor with ankylosing spondylitis.

This clonotype was seen a few times. The J gene is TRBJ2-2, the V gene TRBV6-1; D gene ambiguous. Germline CDR1 MNHNS, CDR2 SASEGT. CDR3 size: 14 residues. Trimming removed 7 bases at V and 1 base at J, with 10 bases between. Written as DNA, the CDR3 is TGTGCCAGCACCCAGCAAGAGAACACCGGGGAGCTGTTTTTT. Translating gives CASTQQENTGELFF.

The chain joins TRBV7-3 to TRBJ2-1; 12 bases line up with TRBD2. The CDR3 loop spans 17 amino acids. Unmatched junction bases numbered 10, after V lost 4 bases and J lost 6 bases. Germline V CDR1 and CDR2: SGHTA, FQGTGA. The CDR3 sequence: CASSSLAGGGVGNEQFF. CDR3 in DNA: TGTGCCAGCAGCTCACTAGCGGGAGGAGGGGTCGGCAATGAGCAGTTCTTC. The full variable domain, with the rest looked up from reference TRBV7-3 and TRBJ2-1, is GAGVSQTPSNKVTEKGKYVELRCDPISGHTALYWYRQSLGQGPEFLIYFQGTGAADDSGLPNDRFFAVRPEGSVSTLKIQRTERGDSAVYLCASSSLAGGGVGNEQFFGPGTRLTVL.

This clonotype was observed a handful of times. The CDR3 DNA reads as TGTGCCACCAGTGACCCGTGGGGGACCGGGGAGCTGTTTTTT. Protein: CATSDPWGTGELFF. The gene calls are TRBV24-1 and TRBJ2-2; D is perhaps TRBD1 or TRBD2 (5 bases each). V was clipped by 4 bases and J by 5 bases, with 10 bases between them. This CDR3 has 14 residues. The germline V gene has CDR1 KGHDR and CDR2 SFDVKD.

The V and J genes are TRBV21-1 and TRBJ1-2; TRBD1 is the table's D call and was not checked against the DNA. TRBV21-1 is a listed pseudogene. CDR3 length: 14 residues. In DNA form, the CDR3 reads TGTGCCAGCAGCGCCCGGTGGGGATTCTATGGCTACACCTTC. This sequence encodes CASSARWGFYGYTF.

Here the CDR3 reads CASSFPGSGADNEQFF. The CDR3 DNA reads TGTGCCAGCAGCTTCCCCGGTAGCGGAGCTGACAATGAGCAGTTCTTC. The rearrangement joins TRBV11-1 to TRBJ2-1; possible D gene TRBD2, 6 bases. Trimming cost V 3 bases and J 5 bases, with 17 bases left between them. Germline-derived CDR1 and CDR2 are SGHAT and FQDESV (reference sequence). There are 16 residues in the CDR3.